This T cell receptor (beta chain) originates from a study of blood T cell repertoires in COVID-19. Study-wide background: Sites across the United States, Italy and Spain contributed samples from acute and convalescent COVID-19.

Authors' data handling: Reference gene primer amplification yielded estimated nucleated cell counts. Clones were sequenced by immunoSEQ multiplex PCR, and TCRdb holds only the in-frame ones, with some missing. V and J calls and clone size are copied from that table; D and trimming were computed from the DNA. The sample carries fewer than 300,000 clones, more than 80% recorded once. Categorization into cohorts depended on clinical history that participants reported. This CDR3 contains 11 residues. V lost 2 bases, J lost 7 bases, and 1 base stayed unmatched. Germline CDR1 is DFQATT and CDR2 is SNEGSKA (reference sequence).

The genes are TRBV20-1 and TRBJ2-7, with 8 bases identical to TRBD2. The sample taken for sequencing was PBMCs or T cells enriched from blood (not recorded which). The source of this sequence is a woman in her 30s who had recovered from COVID-19. The CDR3: CSARIAGEQYF. CDR3 coding DNA: TGCAGTGCTAGAATAGCGGGGGAGCAGTACTTC.